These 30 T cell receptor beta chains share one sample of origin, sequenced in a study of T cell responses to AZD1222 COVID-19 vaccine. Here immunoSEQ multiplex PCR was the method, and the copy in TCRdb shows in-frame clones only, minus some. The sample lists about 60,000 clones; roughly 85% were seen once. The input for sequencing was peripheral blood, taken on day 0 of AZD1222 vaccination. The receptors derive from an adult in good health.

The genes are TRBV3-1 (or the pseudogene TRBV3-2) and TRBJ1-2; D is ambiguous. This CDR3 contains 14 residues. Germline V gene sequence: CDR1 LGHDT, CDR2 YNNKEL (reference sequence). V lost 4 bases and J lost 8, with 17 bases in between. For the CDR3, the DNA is TGTGCCAGCAGCCCTCTGACCGGCGTTCGGGGCTACACCTTC. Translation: CASSPLTGVRGYTF.

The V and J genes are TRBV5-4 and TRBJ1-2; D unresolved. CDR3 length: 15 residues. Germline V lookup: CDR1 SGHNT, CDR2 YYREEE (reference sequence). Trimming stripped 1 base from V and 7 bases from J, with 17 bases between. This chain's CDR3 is CASSLLGSVEAGYTF. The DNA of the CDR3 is TGTGCCAGCAGCTTGTTGGGGTCGGTAGAGGCTGGCTACACCTTC.

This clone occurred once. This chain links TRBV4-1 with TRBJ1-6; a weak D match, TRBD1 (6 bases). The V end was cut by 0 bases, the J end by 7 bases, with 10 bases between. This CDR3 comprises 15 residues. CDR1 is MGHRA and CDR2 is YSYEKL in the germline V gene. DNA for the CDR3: TGCGCCAGCAGCCAAGAGGGCAGGGGAAATTCACCCCTCCACTTT. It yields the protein CASSQEGRGNSPLHF.

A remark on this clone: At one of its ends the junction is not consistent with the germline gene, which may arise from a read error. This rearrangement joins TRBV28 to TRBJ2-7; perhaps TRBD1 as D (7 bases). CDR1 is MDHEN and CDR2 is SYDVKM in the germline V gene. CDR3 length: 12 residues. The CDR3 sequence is CASSAQGEERYF. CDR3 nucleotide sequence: TGTGCCAGCAGTGCCCAGGGGGAGGAGCGGTACTTC.

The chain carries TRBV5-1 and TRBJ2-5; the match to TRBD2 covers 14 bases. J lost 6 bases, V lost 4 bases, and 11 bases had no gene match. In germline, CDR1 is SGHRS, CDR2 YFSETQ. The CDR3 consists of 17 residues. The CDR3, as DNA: TGCGCCAGCAGCGAGGGACTAGCGGGGGATGTAAGGAAGACCCAGTACTTC. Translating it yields CASSEGLAGDVRKTQYF.

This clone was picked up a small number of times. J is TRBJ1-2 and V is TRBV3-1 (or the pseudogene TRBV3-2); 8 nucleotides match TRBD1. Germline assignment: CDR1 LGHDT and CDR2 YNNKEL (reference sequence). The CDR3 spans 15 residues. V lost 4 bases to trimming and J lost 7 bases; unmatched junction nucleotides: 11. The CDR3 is CASSPIPTGAVGYTF. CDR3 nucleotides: TGTGCCAGCAGCCCCATCCCGACAGGGGCCGTTGGCTACACCTTC.

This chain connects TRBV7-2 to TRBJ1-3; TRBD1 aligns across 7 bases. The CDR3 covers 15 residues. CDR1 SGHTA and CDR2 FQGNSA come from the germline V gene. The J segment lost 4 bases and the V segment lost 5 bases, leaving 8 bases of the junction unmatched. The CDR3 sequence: CASSVHRGGGNTIYF. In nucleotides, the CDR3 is TGTGCCAGCAGCGTCCACAGGGGTGGCGGAAACACCATATATTTT.

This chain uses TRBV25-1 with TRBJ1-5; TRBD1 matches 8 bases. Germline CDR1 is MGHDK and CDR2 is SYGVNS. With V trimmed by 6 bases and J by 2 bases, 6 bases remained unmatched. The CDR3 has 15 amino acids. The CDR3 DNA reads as TGTGCCAGCAGACCACAGGGGGTCGGCAATCAGCCCCAGCATTTT. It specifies CASRPQGVGNQPQHF.

The CDR3 coding sequence is TGTGCCAGCAGGAAGAGGGACCACGGGGATCAGCCCCAGCATTTT. This encodes CASRKRDHGDQPQHF. This chain links TRBV2 with TRBJ1-5; TRBD1 might be the D (5 bases). V shed 6 bases and J shed 5 bases, with 17 bases lying between them. The length of the CDR3 is 15 residues. Per the germline V gene, CDR1 is SNHLY and CDR2 is FYNNEI.

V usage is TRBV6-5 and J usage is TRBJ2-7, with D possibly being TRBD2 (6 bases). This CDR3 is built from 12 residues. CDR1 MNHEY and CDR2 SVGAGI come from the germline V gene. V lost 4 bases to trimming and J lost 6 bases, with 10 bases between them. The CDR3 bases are TGTGCCAGCAGTTTGGAGGGATTCGAGCAGTACTTC. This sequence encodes CASSLEGFEQYF.

The CDR3 DNA reads TGTGCCAGCAGCTTTTCCAGAGCCTCTAACTATGGCTACACCTTC. It yields the protein CASSFSRASNYGYTF. The V call is TRBV7-2, the J call TRBJ1-2; D remains unclear. The CDR3 is made up of 15 amino acids. The V gene lost 3 bases and the J gene lost 0 bases, with 11 bases spanning the gap. Germline CDR1 SGHTA, CDR2 FQGNSA.

CDR3 residues: CPGSARTGQGCYSNQPQHF. The CDR3 DNA sequence: TGTCCTGGGAGCGCACGTACGGGACAGGGGTGCTATAGCAATCAGCCCCAGCATTTT. The chain employs TRBV22-1 and TRBJ1-5; the tabulated D call, TRBD1, remains unverified against the DNA. TRBV22-1 is assigned pseudogene status. The CDR3 spans 19 residues.

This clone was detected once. Here the CDR3 reads CATSWDRRTQYF. Written as DNA, the CDR3 is TGTGCTACAAGCTGGGACAGGAGGACCCAGTACTTC. The genes are TRBV28 and TRBJ2-5; the match to TRBD1 covers 8 bases. Germline V lookup: CDR1 MDHEN, CDR2 SYDVKM. This CDR3 has 12 residues.

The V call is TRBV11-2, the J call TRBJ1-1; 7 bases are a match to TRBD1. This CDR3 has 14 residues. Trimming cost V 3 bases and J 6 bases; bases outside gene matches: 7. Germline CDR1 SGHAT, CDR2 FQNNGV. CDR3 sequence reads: CASSLTGRVAEAFF. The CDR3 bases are TGTGCCAGCAGCTTGACAGGGAGGGTGGCTGAAGCTTTCTTT.

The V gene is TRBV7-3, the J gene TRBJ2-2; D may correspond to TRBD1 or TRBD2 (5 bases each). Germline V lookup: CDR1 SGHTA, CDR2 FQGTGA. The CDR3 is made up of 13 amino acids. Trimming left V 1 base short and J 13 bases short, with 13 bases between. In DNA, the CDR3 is TGTGCCAGCAGCTTAATCGGAACGGGGCGGCTGTTTTTT. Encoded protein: CASSLIGTGRLFF.

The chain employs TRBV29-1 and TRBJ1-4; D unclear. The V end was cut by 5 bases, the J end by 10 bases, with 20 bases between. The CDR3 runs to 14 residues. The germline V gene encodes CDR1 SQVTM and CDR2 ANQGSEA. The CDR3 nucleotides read TGCAGCGTTTCTTCATTGAGTTATCGGGGAAAACTGTTTTTT. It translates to CSVSSLSYRGKLFF.

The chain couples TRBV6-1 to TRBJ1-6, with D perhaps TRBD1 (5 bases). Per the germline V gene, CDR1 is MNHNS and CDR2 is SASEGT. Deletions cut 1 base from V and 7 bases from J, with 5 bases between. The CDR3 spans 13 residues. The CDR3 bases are TGTGCCAGCAGTGAAGGGGGGAATTCACCCCTCCACTTT. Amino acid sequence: CASSEGGNSPLHF.

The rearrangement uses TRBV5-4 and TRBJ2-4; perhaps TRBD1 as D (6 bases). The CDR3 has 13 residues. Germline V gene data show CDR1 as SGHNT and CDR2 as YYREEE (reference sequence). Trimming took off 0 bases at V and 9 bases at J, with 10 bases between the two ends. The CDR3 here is CASSLDRDLIQYF. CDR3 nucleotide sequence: TGTGCCAGCAGCTTGGACAGGGACCTCATTCAGTACTTC. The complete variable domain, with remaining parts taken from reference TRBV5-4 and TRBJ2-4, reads ETGVTQSPTHLIKTRGQQVTLRCSSQSGHNTVSWYQQALGQGPQFIFQYYREEENGRGNFPPRFSGLQFPNYSSELNVNALELDDSALYLCASSLDRDLIQYFGAGTRLSVL.

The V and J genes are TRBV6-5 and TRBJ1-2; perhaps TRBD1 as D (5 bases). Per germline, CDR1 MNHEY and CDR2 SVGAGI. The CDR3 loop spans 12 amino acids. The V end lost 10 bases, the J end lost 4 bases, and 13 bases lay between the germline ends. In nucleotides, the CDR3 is TGTGCCACCGACGACAGCATCTATGGCTACACCTTC. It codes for CATDDSIYGYTF.

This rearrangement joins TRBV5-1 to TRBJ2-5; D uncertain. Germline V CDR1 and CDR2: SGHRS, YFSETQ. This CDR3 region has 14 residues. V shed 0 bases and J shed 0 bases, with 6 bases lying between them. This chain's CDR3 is CASSLDLDQETQYF. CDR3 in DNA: TGCGCCAGCAGCTTGGATTTAGACCAAGAGACCCAGTACTTC.

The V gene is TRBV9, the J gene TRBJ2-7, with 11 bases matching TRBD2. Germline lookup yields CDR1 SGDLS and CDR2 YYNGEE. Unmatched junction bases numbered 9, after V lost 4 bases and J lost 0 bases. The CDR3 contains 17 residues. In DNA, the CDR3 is TGTGCCAGCAGCAGGACTAGCGGGCCTACGAGCTCCTACGAGCAGTACTTC. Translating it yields CASSRTSGPTSSYEQYF. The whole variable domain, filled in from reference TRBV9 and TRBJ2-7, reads DSGVTQTPKHLITATGQRVTLRCSPRSGDLSVYWYQQSLDQGLQFLIQYYNGEERAKGNILERFSAQQFPDLHSELNLSSLELGDSALYFCASSRTSGPTSSYEQYFGPGTRLTVT.

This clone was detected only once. CDR3 bases: TGTGCCAGCAGTTTAGTAGGGGCAGATACGCAGTATTTT. Translating it yields CASSLVGADTQYF. This rearrangement joins TRBV12-3 or TRBV12-4 to TRBJ2-3; tentatively, D is TRBD1 (5 bases). Trimming removed 1 base at V and 4 bases at J, with 6 bases between. This CDR3 has 13 amino acids.

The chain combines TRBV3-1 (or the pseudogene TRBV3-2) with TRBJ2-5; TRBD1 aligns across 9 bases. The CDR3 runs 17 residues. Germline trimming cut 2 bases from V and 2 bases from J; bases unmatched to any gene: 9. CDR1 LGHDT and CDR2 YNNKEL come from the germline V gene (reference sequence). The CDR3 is CASSQLSGTGRQETQYF. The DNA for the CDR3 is TGTGCCAGCAGCCAACTTTCCGGGACAGGGAGACAAGAGACCCAGTACTTC.

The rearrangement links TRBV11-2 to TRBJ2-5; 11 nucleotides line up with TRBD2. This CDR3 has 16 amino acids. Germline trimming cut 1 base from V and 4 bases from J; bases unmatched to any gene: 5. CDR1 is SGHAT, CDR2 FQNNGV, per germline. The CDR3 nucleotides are TGTGCCAGCAGCTTAGTCCGGCTAGCGGGGGGAGAGACCCAGTACTTC. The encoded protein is CASSLVRLAGGETQYF.

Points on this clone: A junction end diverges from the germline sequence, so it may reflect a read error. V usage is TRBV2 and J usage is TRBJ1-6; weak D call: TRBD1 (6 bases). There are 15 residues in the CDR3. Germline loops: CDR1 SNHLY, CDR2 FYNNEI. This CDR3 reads CASSAGQLYNSPLHF. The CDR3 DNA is TGTGCCAGCAGCGCTGGACAGTTATATAATTCCCCCCTCCACTTT.

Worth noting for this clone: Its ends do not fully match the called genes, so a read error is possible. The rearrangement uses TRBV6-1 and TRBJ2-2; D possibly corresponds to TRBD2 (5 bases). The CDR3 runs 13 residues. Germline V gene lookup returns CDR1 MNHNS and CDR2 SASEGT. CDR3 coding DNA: TGTGCCAGCAGGGAAGGGAGCACCGGGGAGCTGTTTTTT. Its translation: CASREGSTGELFF.

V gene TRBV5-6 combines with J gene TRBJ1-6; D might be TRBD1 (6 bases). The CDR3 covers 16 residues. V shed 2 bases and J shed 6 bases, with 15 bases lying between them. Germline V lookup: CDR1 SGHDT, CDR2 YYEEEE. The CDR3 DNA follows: TGTGCCAGCAGCTTACTGTTGGACAGCGTTAATTCACCCCTCCACTTT. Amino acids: CASSLLLDSVNSPLHF.

DNA of the CDR3: TGCGCCAGCAGCTTGGCCGGGGATGGGGAGCTGTTTTTT. It translates to CASSLAGDGELFF. The J gene is TRBJ2-2, the V gene TRBV5-1; possibly TRBD2 for D (5 bases). Trimming cost V 0 bases and J 8 bases, with 8 bases left between them. Germline CDR1 is SGHRS and CDR2 is YFSETQ. There are 13 residues in the CDR3.

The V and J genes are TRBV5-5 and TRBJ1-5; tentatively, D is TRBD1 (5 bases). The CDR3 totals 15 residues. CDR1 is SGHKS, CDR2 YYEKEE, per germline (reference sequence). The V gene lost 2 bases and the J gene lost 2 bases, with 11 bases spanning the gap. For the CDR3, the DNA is TGTGCCAGCAGCTTAGGAGGGGATCGCAATCAGCCCCAGCATTTT. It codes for CASSLGGDRNQPQHF.

The CDR3 DNA follows: TGTGCCATCAGCACCGGGGGCTATGGCTACACCTTC. Encoded protein: CAISTGGYGYTF. The rearrangement uses TRBV10-3 and TRBJ1-2, with TRBD1 as a possible D gene (5 bases). CDR3 length equals 12 residues. V was pared by 6 bases and J by 4 bases, with 9 bases between. Germline lookup yields CDR1 ENHRY and CDR2 SYGVKD.